The rows below give T cell receptor beta chains drawn from one sample of a study of blood T cell repertoires in COVID-19. The repertoire was sequenced with immunoSEQ multiplex PCR; TCRdb's copy has only in-frame clones and lacks some. The sample yields approximately 220,000 clones, around 85% seen once. The sequenced material came from peripheral blood. These TCRs come from a man in his forties or fifties with acute or convalescent COVID-19. The conserved cysteine and the conserved F or W are not part of the CDR3 here.

V	J	CDR3
TRBV2	TRBJ1-5	ASISVGREGNQPQH
TRBV5-8	TRBJ2-2	ASSPRGPGDTGELF
TRBV4-1	TRBJ2-2	ASSQDVLFTGELF
TRBV18	TRBJ2-6	ASSPRQASGANVLT
TRBV27	TRBJ1-2	ASSFLFEGKDYGYT
TRBV19	TRBJ1-3	ASSDDRGPGNTIY
TRBV14	TRBJ2-5	ASSHLSSGTSETQY
TRBV5-4	TRBJ2-1	ASSSKTSGGRNEQF
TRBV7-3	TRBJ2-2	ASSEDRVNGELF
TRBV7-2	TRBJ2-2	ASSFSRVNTGELF
TRBV29-1	TRBJ2-3	SVGRGAPGTQY
TRBV7-2	TRBJ2-7	ASSLGLAGAFYEQY
TRBV23-1	TRBJ2-7	ASSQSPGLAGDEQY
TRBV19	TRBJ2-1	ATAGQGAITEQF
TRBV29-1	TRBJ2-1	SVMGAYEQF
TRBV6-1	TRBJ1-1	ASSEQGAEAF
TRBV28	TRBJ2-7	ASSRGTSGSYEQY
TRBV21-1	TRBJ2-1	ASSNEQGFGEQF
TRBV5-1	TRBJ2-2	ASSPIAGGTTGELF
TRBV11-1	TRBJ2-2	ASSLLNANTGELF
TRBV15	TRBJ2-7	ATGGGTGYEQY
TRBV7-8	TRBJ1-5	ASSPEGWQPQH
TRBV18	TRBJ1-3	ASSSDRVRSGNTIY
TRBV19	TRBJ2-5	ASSIGGGLLETQY
TRBV25-1	TRBJ1-6	ASSGRDNNSPLH
TRBV19	TRBJ1-5	ASSGQGSQPQH
TRBV9	TRBJ2-6	ASSAPGVSSGANVLT
TRBV11-1	TRBJ2-7	ASSYPTGTLYEQY
TRBV30	TRBJ1-4	ALRGGSTNEKLF
TRBV19	TRBJ2-2	ASTLRGTGELF
TRBV7-9	TRBJ2-1	ASTNSLGVNEQF
TRBV4-3	TRBJ2-2	ASSQEFSTVNTGELF
TRBV27	TRBJ1-5	ASSDRGSQPQH
TRBV19	TRBJ1-1	ASSNIDRPGEAF
TRBV27	TRBJ1-5	ASSPGLGRQPQH